The rows below give T cell receptor beta chains drawn from one sample of a study of T cell responses to AZD1222 COVID-19 vaccine. TCRdb's table, derived via immunoSEQ multiplex PCR, lists solely in-frame clones and lacks some. This sample has 15,000 or so clones; about three quarters occur once, and the top ten carry approximately 15%. The starting material was peripheral blood, obtained 28 days after the second AZD1222 dose. These receptors came from an adult who received the AZD1222 COVID-19 vaccine. The CDR3 runs from the conserved cysteine through the conserved F or W. The order of the fields is V gene, D gene, J gene, clone size, CDR3 DNA, CDR3 protein. The D gene is left open where the match is weak. Clone size is stated in some rows and not others, as once, few, many or a class when expanded.

TRBV19	TRBD1	TRBJ2-2	once	TGTGCCAGTAGTCTGGGGACAGGGGTGACCGGGGAGCTGTTTTTT	CASSLGTGVTGELFF
TRBV3-1/TRBV3-2	.	TRBJ2-1	.	TGTGCCAGCAGCCAAGATCGCGGGACATGGCAGGGCAATGAGCAGTTCTTC	CASSQDRGTWQGNEQFF
TRBV30	.	TRBJ1-1	.	TGTGCCTCCCCCCCAGGGACGGCGAACACTGAAGCTTTCTTT	CASPPGTANTEAFF
TRBV5-6	.	TRBJ1-1	once	TGTGCCAGCAGAGATTATGGGGGGTGGAACACTGAAGCTTTCTTT	CASRDYGGWNTEAFF
TRBV27	.	TRBJ2-1	.	TGTGCCAGCAGTTTGGGGGGGGCGGGCTACAATGAGCAGTTCTTC	CASSLGGAGYNEQFF
TRBV6-2/TRBV6-3	.	TRBJ1-1	.	TGTGCCAGCAGCCCCTTGGCAGGGGCCTACCACACTGAAGCTTTCTTT	CASSPLAGAYHTEAFF
TRBV7-9	TRBD1	TRBJ2-7	.	TGTGCCAGTACAGGGGATTCCTACGAGCAGTACTTC	CASTGDSYEQYF
TRBV27	.	TRBJ1-1	.	TGTGCCAGCAGTGTCAAATGGGACACTGAAGCTTTCTTT	CASSVKWDTEAFF
TRBV7-2	.	TRBJ2-5	once	TGTGCCAGCAGCTTAGAGGCTAGAGGAGGAGAGACCCAGTACTTC	CASSLEARGGETQYF
TRBV9	TRBD2	TRBJ2-1	.	TGTGCCAGCAGCGCCGGGACTAGCGGGGGTCATTACAATGAGCAGTTCTTC	CASSAGTSGGHYNEQFF
TRBV4-3	.	TRBJ1-6	.	TGCGCCAGCAGCGACCGGGCCTCAAAGGGACCCCTCCACTTT	CASSDRASKGPLHF
TRBV3-1/TRBV3-2	TRBD2	TRBJ2-7	once	TGTGCCTGCGGGCAGCGGGGCTACGAGCAGTACTTC	CACGQRGYEQYF
TRBV7-9	.	TRBJ2-1	.	TGTGCCAGCAGCCCTATGATTGGTGAGCAGTTCTTC	CASSPMIGEQFF
TRBV28	.	TRBJ1-2	.	TGTGCCAGCAGGTCCGGGTCCCGCTATGGCTACACCTTC	CASRSGSRYGYTF
TRBV7-7	.	TRBJ1-6	.	TGTGCCAGCAGCGAAGGACAGCCTAATTCACCCCTCCACTTT	CASSEGQPNSPLHF
TRBV27	TRBD1	TRBJ1-2	.	TGTGCCAGCAGTAGCAGACAGGGTGGGAATGGCTACACCTTC	CASSSRQGGNGYTF
TRBV5-1	.	TRBJ2-5	.	TGCGCCAGCGGGGGGCAGGGCGGTAAAGAGACCCAGTACTTC	CASGGQGGKETQYF
TRBV4-1	.	TRBJ1-1	once	TGCGCCAGCAGCCTGGAAGGGTACGGTAATACTGAAGCTTTCTTT	CASSLEGYGNTEAFF